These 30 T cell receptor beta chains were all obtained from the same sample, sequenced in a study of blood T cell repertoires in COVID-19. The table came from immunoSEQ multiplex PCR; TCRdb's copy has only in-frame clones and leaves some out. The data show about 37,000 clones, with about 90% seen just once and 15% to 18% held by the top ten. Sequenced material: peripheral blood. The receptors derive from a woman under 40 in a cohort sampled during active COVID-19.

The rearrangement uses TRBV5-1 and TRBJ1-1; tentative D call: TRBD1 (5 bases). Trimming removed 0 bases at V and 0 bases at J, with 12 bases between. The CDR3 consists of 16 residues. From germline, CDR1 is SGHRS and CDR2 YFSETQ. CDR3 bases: TGCGCCAGCAGCTTGGTCACAGGTACTATGAACACTGAAGCTTTCTTT. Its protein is CASSLVTGTMNTEAFF.

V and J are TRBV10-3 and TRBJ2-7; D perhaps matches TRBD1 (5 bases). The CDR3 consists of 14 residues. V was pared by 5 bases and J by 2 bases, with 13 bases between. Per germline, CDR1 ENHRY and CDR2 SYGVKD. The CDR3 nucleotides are TGTGCCATCAGTCCAGGGTTAAGCCCCTACGAGCAGTACTTC. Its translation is CAISPGLSPYEQYF.

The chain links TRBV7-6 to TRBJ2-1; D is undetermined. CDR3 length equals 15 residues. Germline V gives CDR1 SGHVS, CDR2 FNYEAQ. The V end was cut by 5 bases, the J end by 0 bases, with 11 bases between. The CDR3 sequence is CASSPSGPSYNEQFF. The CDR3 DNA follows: TGTGCCAGCAGCCCGAGTGGGCCCTCCTACAATGAGCAGTTCTTC.

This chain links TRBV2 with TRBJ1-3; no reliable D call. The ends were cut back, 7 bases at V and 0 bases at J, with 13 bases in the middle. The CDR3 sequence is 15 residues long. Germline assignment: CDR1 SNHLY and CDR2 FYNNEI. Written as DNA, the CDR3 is TGTGCCAGCAACCGACGACATATCTCTGGAAACACCATATATTTT. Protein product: CASNRRHISGNTIYF. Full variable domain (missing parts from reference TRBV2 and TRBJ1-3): EPEVTQTPSHQVTQMGQEVILRCVPISNHLYFYWYRQILGQKVEFLVSFYNNEISEKSEIFDDQFSVERPDGSNFTLKIRSTKLEDSAMYFCASNRRHISGNTIYFGEGSWLTVV.

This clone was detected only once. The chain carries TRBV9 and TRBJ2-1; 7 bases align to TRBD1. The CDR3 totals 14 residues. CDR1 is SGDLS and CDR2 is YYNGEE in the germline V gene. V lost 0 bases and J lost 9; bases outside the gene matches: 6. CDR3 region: CASSVGYAGGEQFF. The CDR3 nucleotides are TGTGCCAGCAGCGTAGGGTACGCAGGGGGTGAGCAGTTCTTC. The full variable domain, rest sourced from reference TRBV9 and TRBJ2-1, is DSGVTQTPKHLITATGQRVTLRCSPRSGDLSVYWYQQSLDQGLQFLIQYYNGEERAKGNILERFSAQQFPDLHSELNLSSLELGDSALYFCASSVGYAGGEQFFGPGTRLTVL.

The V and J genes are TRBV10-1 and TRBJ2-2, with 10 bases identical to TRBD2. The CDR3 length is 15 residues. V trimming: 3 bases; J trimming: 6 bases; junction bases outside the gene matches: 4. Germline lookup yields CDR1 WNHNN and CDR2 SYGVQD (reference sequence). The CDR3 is CASSEASGRPGELFF. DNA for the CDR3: TGCGCCAGCAGTGAAGCTAGCGGGAGACCCGGGGAGCTGTTTTTT.

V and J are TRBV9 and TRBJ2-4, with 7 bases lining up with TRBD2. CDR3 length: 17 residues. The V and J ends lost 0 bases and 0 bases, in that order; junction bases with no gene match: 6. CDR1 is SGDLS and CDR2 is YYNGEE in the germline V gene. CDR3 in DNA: TGTGCCAGCAGCGTAGACCCCACGGGAGGAGCCAAAAACATTCAGTACTTC. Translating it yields CASSVDPTGGAKNIQYF.

The DNA of the CDR3 is TGTGCCAGCAGTAGGGGACTAGTTTTCGACGAGCAGTACTTC. Translation: CASSRGLVFDEQYF. The chain couples TRBV6-5 to TRBJ2-7; 8 positions agree with TRBD2. After removal of 5 bases from V and 5 bases from J, the junction contained 8 bases not matched to a gene. Germline V gene sequence: CDR1 MNHEY, CDR2 SVGAGI. This CDR3 is built from 14 residues.

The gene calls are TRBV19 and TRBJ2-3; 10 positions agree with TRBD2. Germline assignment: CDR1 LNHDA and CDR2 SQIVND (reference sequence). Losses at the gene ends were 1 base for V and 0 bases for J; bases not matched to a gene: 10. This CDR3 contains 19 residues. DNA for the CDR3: TGTGCCAGTAGTATAGGCGGCAGCGGGAGGGCCATGAGCACAGATACGCAGTATTTT. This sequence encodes CASSIGGSGRAMSTDTQYF.

CDR3 DNA sequence: TGTGCCAGCAGCCGGAACACTGAAGCTTTCTTT. Residues: CASSRNTEAFF. The V gene is TRBV5-6, the J gene TRBJ1-1; no definite D call. V was trimmed by 4 bases and J by 1 base, leaving 2 bases between them. This CDR3 has 11 amino acids. Germline V lookup: CDR1 SGHDT, CDR2 YYEEEE.

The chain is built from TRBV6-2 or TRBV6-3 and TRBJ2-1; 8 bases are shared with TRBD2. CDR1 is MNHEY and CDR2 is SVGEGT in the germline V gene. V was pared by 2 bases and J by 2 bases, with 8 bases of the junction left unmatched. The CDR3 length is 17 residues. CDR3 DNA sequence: TGTGCCAGCAGTTACCAGCGGGAGTTAGGGACCTACAATGAGCAGTTCTTC. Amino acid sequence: CASSYQRELGTYNEQFF.

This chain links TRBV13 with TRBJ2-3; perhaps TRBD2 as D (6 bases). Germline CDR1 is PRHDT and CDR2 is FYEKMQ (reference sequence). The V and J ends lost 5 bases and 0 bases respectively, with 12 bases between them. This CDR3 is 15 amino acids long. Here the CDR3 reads CASSPAGLSTDTQYF. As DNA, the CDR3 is TGTGCCAGCAGCCCGGCGGGACTTAGCACAGATACGCAGTATTTT.

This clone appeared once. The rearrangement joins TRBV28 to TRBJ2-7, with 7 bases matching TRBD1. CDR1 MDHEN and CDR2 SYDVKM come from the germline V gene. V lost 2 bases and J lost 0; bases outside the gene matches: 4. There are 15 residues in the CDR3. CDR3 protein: CASSLTGVPSYEQYF. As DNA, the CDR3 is TGTGCCAGCAGTTTAACAGGGGTCCCCTCCTACGAGCAGTACTTC.

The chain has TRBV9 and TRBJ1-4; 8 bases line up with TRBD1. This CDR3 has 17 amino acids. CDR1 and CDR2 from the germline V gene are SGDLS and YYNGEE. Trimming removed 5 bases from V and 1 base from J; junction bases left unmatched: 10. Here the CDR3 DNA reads TGTGCCAGCAGTCCTGGACAGGGCTTTGGAACTAATGAAAAACTGTTTTTT. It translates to CASSPGQGFGTNEKLFF.

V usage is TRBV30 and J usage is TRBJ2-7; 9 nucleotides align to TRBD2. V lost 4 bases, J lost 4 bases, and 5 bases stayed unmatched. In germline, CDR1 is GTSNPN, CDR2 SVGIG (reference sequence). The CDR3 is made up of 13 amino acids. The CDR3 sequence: CAWKLAGSYEQYF. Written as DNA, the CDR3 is TGTGCCTGGAAGCTAGCGGGATCATACGAGCAGTACTTC.

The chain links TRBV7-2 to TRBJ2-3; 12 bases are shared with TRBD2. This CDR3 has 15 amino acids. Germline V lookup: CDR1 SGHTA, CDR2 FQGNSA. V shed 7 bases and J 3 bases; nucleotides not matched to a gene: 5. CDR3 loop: CASTLTSGRTDTQYF. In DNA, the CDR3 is TGTGCCAGCACCCTCACTAGCGGGAGGACAGATACGCAGTATTTT.

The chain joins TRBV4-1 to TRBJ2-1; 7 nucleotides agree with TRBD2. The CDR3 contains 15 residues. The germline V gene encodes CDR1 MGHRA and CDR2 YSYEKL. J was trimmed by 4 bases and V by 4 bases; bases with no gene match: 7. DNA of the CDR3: TGCGCCAGCAGCCCGGTAGCGGGCGGTTACAATGAGCAGTTCTTC. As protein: CASSPVAGGYNEQFF.

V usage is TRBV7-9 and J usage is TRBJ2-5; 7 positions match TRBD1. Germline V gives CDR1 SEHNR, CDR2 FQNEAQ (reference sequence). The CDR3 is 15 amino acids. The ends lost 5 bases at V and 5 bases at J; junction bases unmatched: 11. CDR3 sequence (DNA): TGTGCCAGCAGCCTAGGACAGGCATCAGCGGAGACCCAGTACTTC. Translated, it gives CASSLGQASAETQYF. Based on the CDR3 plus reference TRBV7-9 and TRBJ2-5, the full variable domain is DTGVSQNPRHKITKRGQNVTFRCDPISEHNRLYWYRQTLGQGPEFLTYFQNEAQLEKSRLLSDRFSAERPKGSFSTLEIQRTEQGDSAMYLCASSLGQASAETQYFGPGTRLLVL.

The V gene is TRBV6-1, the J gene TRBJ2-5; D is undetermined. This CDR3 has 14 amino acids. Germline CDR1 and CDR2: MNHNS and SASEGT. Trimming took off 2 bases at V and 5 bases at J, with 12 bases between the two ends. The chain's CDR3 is CASSEMGPAETQYF. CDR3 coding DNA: TGTGCCAGCAGTGAAATGGGCCCTGCCGAGACCCAGTACTTC.

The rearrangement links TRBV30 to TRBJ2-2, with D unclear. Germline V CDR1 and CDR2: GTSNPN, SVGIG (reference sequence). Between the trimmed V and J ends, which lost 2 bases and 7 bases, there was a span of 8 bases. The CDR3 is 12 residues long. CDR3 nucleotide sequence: TGTGCCTGGAGTCTGGAGATCGGGGAGCTGTTTTTT. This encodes CAWSLEIGELFF.

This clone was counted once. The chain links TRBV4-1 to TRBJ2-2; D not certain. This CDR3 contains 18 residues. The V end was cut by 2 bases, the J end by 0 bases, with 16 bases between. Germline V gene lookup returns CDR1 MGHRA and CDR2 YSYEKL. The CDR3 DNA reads TGCGCCAGCAGCCAACGAGGAGTTACTATCGCGAACACCGGGGAGCTGTTTTTT. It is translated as CASSQRGVTIANTGELFF.

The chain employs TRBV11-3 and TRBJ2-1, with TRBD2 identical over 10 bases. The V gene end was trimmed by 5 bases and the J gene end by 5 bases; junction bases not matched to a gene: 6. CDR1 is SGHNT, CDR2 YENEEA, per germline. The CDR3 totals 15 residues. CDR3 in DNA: TGTGCCAGCAGCCCCCGGACTAGCGGAGACAATGAGCAGTTCTTC. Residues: CASSPRTSGDNEQFF.

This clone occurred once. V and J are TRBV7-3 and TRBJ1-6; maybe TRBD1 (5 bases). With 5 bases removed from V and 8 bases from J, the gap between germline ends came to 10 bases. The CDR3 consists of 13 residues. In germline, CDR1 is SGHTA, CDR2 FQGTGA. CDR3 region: CASSTRGDSPLHF. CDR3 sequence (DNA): TGTGCCAGCAGCACCCGGGGGGATTCACCCCTCCACTTT.

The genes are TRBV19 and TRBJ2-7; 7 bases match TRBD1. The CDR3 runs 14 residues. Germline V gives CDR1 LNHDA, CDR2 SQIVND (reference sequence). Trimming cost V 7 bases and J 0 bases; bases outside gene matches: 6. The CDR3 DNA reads TGTGCCAGTACTCTGACAGGGTCCTCCTACGAGCAGTACTTC. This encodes CASTLTGSSYEQYF.

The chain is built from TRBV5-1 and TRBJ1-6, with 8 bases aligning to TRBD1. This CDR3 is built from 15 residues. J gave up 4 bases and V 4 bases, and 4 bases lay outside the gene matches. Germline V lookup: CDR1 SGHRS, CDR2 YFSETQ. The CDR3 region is CASSHGQGYNSPLHF. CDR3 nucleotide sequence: TGCGCCAGCAGCCACGGACAGGGTTATAATTCACCCCTCCACTTT.

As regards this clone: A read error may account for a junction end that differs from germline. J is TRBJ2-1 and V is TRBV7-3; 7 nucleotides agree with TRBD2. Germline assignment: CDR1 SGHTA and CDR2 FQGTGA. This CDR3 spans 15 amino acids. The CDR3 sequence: CASSLTSDGYNEQFF. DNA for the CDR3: TGTGCCAGCAGCCTAACTAGCGACGGATACAATGAGCAGTTCTTC.

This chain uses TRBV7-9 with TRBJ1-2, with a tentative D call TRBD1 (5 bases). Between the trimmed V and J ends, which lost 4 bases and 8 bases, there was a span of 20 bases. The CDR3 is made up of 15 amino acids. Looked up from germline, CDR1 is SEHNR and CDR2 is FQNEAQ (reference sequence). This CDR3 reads CASSSTDLAGGGYTF. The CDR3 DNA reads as TGTGCCAGCAGCTCGACAGACCTTGCGGGAGGAGGCTACACCTTC.

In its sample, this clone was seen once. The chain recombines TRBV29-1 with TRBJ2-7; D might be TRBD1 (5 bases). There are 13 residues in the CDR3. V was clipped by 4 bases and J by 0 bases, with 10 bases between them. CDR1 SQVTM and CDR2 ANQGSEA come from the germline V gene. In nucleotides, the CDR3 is TGCAGCGTTGTGGCGGACAACTCCTACGAGCAGTACTTC. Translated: CSVVADNSYEQYF.

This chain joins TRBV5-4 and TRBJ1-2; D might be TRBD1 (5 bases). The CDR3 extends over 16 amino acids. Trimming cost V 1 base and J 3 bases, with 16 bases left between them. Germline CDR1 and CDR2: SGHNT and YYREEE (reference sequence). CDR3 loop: CASSLFWVGRHYGYTF. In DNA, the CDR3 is TGTGCCAGCAGCTTGTTCTGGGTGGGGCGGCACTATGGCTACACCTTC.

The CDR3 DNA is TGTGCCAGCAGCCAGACCGAGGATGAGCAGTTCTTC. Its translation is CASSQTEDEQFF. The chain couples TRBV3-1 (or the pseudogene TRBV3-2) to TRBJ2-1; D is uncertain. V gave up 3 bases and J gave up 8 bases, with 8 bases separating them. Germline lookup yields CDR1 LGHDT and CDR2 YNNKEL (reference sequence). The CDR3 extends over 12 amino acids.